The 30 T cell receptor beta chains presented below share a single source sample, sequenced in a study of response to subunit inactivated influenza vaccine. TCRdb independently ran MiXCR on the RT-PCR reads; one entry per CDR3 protein. This table holds some 600,000 distinct CDR3 sequences, 12% to 15% found once. The sequencing used PBMCs from blood, collected around 14 days before vaccination. These receptors were collected from a man aged 45-60 years who received an inactivated influenza vaccine.

J is TRBJ2-5 and V is TRBV15; 9 nucleotides match TRBD1. The CDR3 is 14 residues long. Germline V gene sequence: CDR1 LNHNV, CDR2 YYDKDF (reference sequence). V lost 3 bases and J lost 3; bases outside the gene matches: 2. As DNA, the CDR3 is TGTGCCACCAGCAGGGGACAGGGAAAAGAGACCCAGTACTTC. As protein: CATSRGQGKETQYF.

The chain carries TRBV3-1 and TRBJ2-1, with TRBD2 identical over 10 bases. Germline-derived CDR1 and CDR2 are LGHDT and YNNKEL (reference sequence). V shed 0 bases, J shed 9 bases, and the junction held 11 bases outside the gene matches. This CDR3 is 17 amino acids long. CDR3 nucleotides: TGTGCCAGCAGCCAAGAGCTAAGCGGGAGGGTTGCGAGTGAGCAGTTCTTC. Translating gives CASSQELSGRVASEQFF.

The chain carries TRBV28 and TRBJ1-2; D possibly corresponds to TRBD1 (6 bases). Trimming pared 10 bases from V and 2 bases from J, leaving 11 bases between. Germline CDR1 reads MDHEN; CDR2 reads SYDVKM. The CDR3 extends over 12 amino acids. Here the CDR3 DNA reads TGTGCCACCGTGGGACACAACTATGGCTACACCTTC. Residues: CATVGHNYGYTF.

The chain uses TRBV4-2 and TRBJ1-2, with 7 bases aligning to TRBD1. Germline V gene sequence: CDR1 LGHNA, CDR2 YNFKEQ. V lost 1 base, J lost 13 bases, and 12 bases stayed unmatched. The CDR3 sequence is 14 residues long. The CDR3 spells CASSQGTGIIGFTF. CDR3 DNA sequence: TGTGCCAGCAGCCAAGGGACAGGAATAATTGGGTTCACCTTC.

A word on this clonotype: The germline gene is not matched at one end of the junction; a read error may be the cause. The J gene is TRBJ2-1, the V gene TRBV15, with D unclear. This CDR3 has 14 residues. From germline, CDR1 is LNHNV and CDR2 YYDKDF (reference sequence). As DNA, the CDR3 is TGTGCCACCAGGAGAGATCACTGGGACAATGAGCAGTTCTTC. Encoded protein: CATRRDHWDNEQFF.

This clonotype was counted only a few times. V gene TRBV20-1 combines with J gene TRBJ1-5, with a possible D match to TRBD1 (6 bases). From germline, CDR1 is DFQATT and CDR2 SNEGSKA (reference sequence). V lost 6 bases and J lost 2, with 11 bases in between. CDR3 length equals 13 residues. For the CDR3, the DNA is TGCAGTGCCAAGGGGGACGGCAATCAGCCCCAGCATTTT. It codes for CSAKGDGNQPQHF.

The CDR3 protein is CAIGPQRSYEQYF. The DNA for the CDR3 is TGTGCCATCGGTCCACAGAGGTCCTACGAGCAGTACTTC. This sequence joins TRBV10-3 and TRBJ2-7, with unresolved D. This CDR3 has 13 residues. Germline V gene data show CDR1 as ENHRY and CDR2 as SYGVKD. V lost 8 bases and J lost 1, with 12 bases in between.

This clonotype was found many times. This rearrangement joins TRBV3-1 to TRBJ2-7, with TRBD1 matching 9 bases. The CDR3 has 14 residues. Germline CDR1 and CDR2: LGHDT and YNNKEL (reference sequence). Germline trimming cut 4 bases from V and 2 bases from J; bases unmatched to any gene: 3. The CDR3 nucleotides read TGTGCCAGCAGCCCTGGGACAGGGCCCTACGAGCAGTACTTC. The encoded protein is CASSPGTGPYEQYF.

This clonotype has just a few counts. This chain joins TRBV11-2 and TRBJ2-5, with TRBD1 matching over 8 bases. Germline V CDR1 and CDR2: SGHAT, FQNNGV. The CDR3 loop spans 18 amino acids. V gave up 5 bases and J gave up 2 bases; unmatched junction bases: 16. CDR3 protein: CASSPIVDRGRGQETQYF. As DNA, the CDR3 is TGTGCCAGCAGCCCCATAGTCGACAGGGGTAGAGGACAAGAGACCCAGTACTTC.

The chain has TRBV3-1 and TRBJ2-2, with no clear D. With 5 bases removed from V and 7 bases from J, the gap between germline ends came to 8 bases. Germline assignment: CDR1 LGHDT and CDR2 YNNKEL (reference sequence). The CDR3 spans 12 residues. This CDR3 reads CASSSLDGELFF. CDR3 in DNA: TGTGCCAGCAGCTCCCTAGACGGGGAGCTGTTTTTT.

In its sample, this clonotype was seen many times. The chain uses TRBV18 and TRBJ2-1; TRBD1 is a possible D gene (6 bases). Germline loops: CDR1 KGHSH, CDR2 LQKENI. V lost 0 bases and J 3 bases, leaving 12 bases between the germline ends. The CDR3 consists of 16 residues. The CDR3 DNA reads as TGTGCCAGCTCACCACCCTCAGGGGCCAGCTACAATGAGCAGTTCTTC. Amino acids: CASSPPSGASYNEQFF. Together with reference TRBV18 and TRBJ2-1, the CDR3 gives the full variable domain: NAGVMQNPRHLVRRRGQEARLRCSPMKGHSHVYWYRQLPEEGLKFMVYLQKENIIDESGMPKERFSAEFPKEGPSILRIQQVVRGDSAAYFCASSPPSGASYNEQFFGPGTRLTVL.

The CDR3 coding sequence is TGTGCCAGCAAGCCACAGGTTTCTTGGGCCCAGTACTTC. Protein sequence: CASKPQVSWAQYF. The V gene is TRBV2, the J gene TRBJ2-5, with D maybe TRBD1 (5 bases). The ends were cut back, 7 bases at V and 9 bases at J, with 18 bases in the middle. Germline V gene data show CDR1 as SNHLY and CDR2 as FYNNEI. CDR3 length: 13 residues.

This chain connects TRBV11-3 to TRBJ2-2; 10 bases are a match to TRBD2. Germline assignment: CDR1 SGHNT and CDR2 YENEEA. The V gene end was trimmed by 5 bases and the J gene end by 5 bases; junction bases not matched to a gene: 8. This CDR3 spans 16 amino acids. The CDR3 reads CASSPHGTSVTGELFF. CDR3 DNA sequence: TGTGCCAGCAGCCCACACGGGACTAGCGTAACCGGGGAGCTGTTTTTT.

The chain joins TRBV7-2 to TRBJ2-1, with 11 bases that match TRBD2. Germline V CDR1 and CDR2: SGHTA, FQGNSA. The CDR3 spans 15 residues. J lost 11 bases, V lost 6 bases, and 12 bases had no gene match. CDR3 in amino acids: CASRPLSGGAGKQFF. The CDR3 DNA is TGTGCCAGCAGACCACTTAGCGGGGGGGCCGGGAAGCAGTTCTTC.

The rearrangement joins TRBV10-2 to TRBJ2-7, with a weak D call TRBD2 (6 bases). The germline V and J ends were trimmed by 7 bases and 6 bases, with 13 bases remaining between them. Germline loops: CDR1 WSHSY, CDR2 SAAADI. The CDR3 spans 12 residues. CDR3 loop: CASTNGGREQYF. As DNA, the CDR3 is TGCGCCAGCACCAACGGGGGTCGCGAGCAGTACTTC.

The V call is TRBV29-1, the J call TRBJ2-2; D unclear. Germline CDR1 and CDR2: SQVTM and ANQGSEA. The length of the CDR3 is 13 residues. Trimming took off 3 bases at V and 5 bases at J, with 10 bases between the two ends. CDR3 sequence: CSVDKGRTGELFF. DNA for the CDR3: TGCAGCGTTGACAAGGGAAGGACCGGGGAGCTGTTTTTT.

The V gene is TRBV11-3, the J gene TRBJ2-3; D possibly corresponds to TRBD2 (7 bases). Germline CDR1 reads SGHNT; CDR2 reads YENEEA. The CDR3 loop spans 13 amino acids. V lost 1 base and J 9 bases, leaving 11 bases between the germline ends. The CDR3 DNA reads TGTGCCAGCAGCTTAGCGAGGGGGGGAACGCAGTATTTT. This codes for CASSLARGGTQYF.

There are a few counts of this clonotype. This chain uses TRBV12-3 or TRBV12-4 with TRBJ1-2; possibly TRBD1 for D (5 bases). CDR3 length: 12 residues. Deletions cut 4 bases from V and 4 bases from J, with 7 bases between. The CDR3 DNA is TGTGCCAGCAGTTACACAGGCTATGGCTACACCTTC. Translated, it gives CASSYTGYGYTF.

The chain recombines TRBV10-3 with TRBJ2-5; TRBD2 matches 14 bases. After removal of 6 bases from V and 6 bases from J, the junction contained 9 bases not matched to a gene. Germline CDR1 ENHRY, CDR2 SYGVKD. The CDR3 consists of 16 residues. The CDR3 spells CAISYGTSGSQQTQYF. The CDR3 bases are TGTGCCATCAGCTATGGGACTAGCGGGAGTCAACAGACCCAGTACTTC.

In regard to this clonotype: At one end, the junction sequence differs from germline, possibly due to a read error. CDR3 DNA sequence: TGCAGTGTTAGAGGGTGGGATGGCTACACCTTC. Its protein product is CSVRGWDGYTF. The chain couples TRBV20-1 to TRBJ1-2; the D is unclear. The CDR3 loop spans 11 amino acids. Germline V gives CDR1 DFQATT, CDR2 SNEGSKA (reference sequence).

This chain joins TRBV5-5 and TRBJ2-1, with unresolved D. V lost 0 bases and J lost 6, with 13 bases in between. The CDR3 sequence is 15 residues long. CDR1 SGHKS and CDR2 YYEKEE come from the germline V gene (reference sequence). The CDR3 nucleotides read TGTGCCAGCAGCTTGGTAGTCTATAATTCCAATGAGCAGTTCTTC. Its translation is CASSLVVYNSNEQFF.

V and J are TRBV2 and TRBJ1-2; D is unresolved. The CDR3 length is 13 residues. CDR1 and CDR2 from the germline V gene are SNHLY and FYNNEI. V gave up 4 bases and J gave up 4 bases, with 10 bases separating them. The CDR3 is CASSADPSYGYTF. CDR3 bases: TGTGCCAGCAGTGCGGACCCTTCCTATGGCTACACCTTC.

This clonotype turned up a few times. V usage is TRBV20-1 and J usage is TRBJ2-5; D not certain. Per germline, CDR1 DFQATT and CDR2 SNEGSKA (reference sequence). The CDR3 is 12 amino acids. V was shortened by 4 bases and J by 1 base, with 7 bases between the two germline ends. This CDR3 reads CSATARQETQYF. CDR3 in DNA: TGCAGTGCTACAGCGCGCCAAGAGACCCAGTACTTC.

This clonotype occurred a few times. This sequence joins TRBV6-6 and TRBJ1-6; no clear D. CDR1 is MNHNY and CDR2 is SVGAGI in the germline V gene (reference sequence). Trimming removed 6 bases from V and 7 bases from J, with 10 bases in between. The CDR3 has 13 residues. The CDR3 here is CASRRAINSPLHF. CDR3 DNA: TGTGCCAGCAGAAGAGCCATAAATTCACCCCTCCACTTT.

This clonotype appeared a few times. DNA of the CDR3: TGCAGCGTTGAGAAGGACCCCCGGGACGGTGAGCAGTTCTTC. It specifies CSVEKDPRDGEQFF. The rearrangement uses TRBV29-1 and TRBJ2-1; D possibly uses TRBD1 or TRBD2 (5 bases each). This CDR3 comprises 14 residues. Germline CDR1 reads SQVTM; CDR2 reads ANQGSEA. Trimming cost V 3 bases and J 9 bases, with 18 bases left between them.

The chain uses TRBV20-1 and TRBJ2-7; maybe TRBD2 (5 bases). Germline V gene sequence: CDR1 DFQATT, CDR2 SNEGSKA (reference sequence). The germline V and J ends were trimmed by 0 bases and 5 bases, with 14 bases remaining between them. The CDR3 contains 14 residues. CDR3 coding DNA: TGCAGTGCTAGAGATAATACCGCCGGGGACGAGCAGTACTTC. This gives the protein CSARDNTAGDEQYF.

This chain links TRBV19 with TRBJ2-6; unclear D gene. Germline values: CDR1 LNHDA, CDR2 SQIVND (reference sequence). Trimming removed 9 bases from V and 4 bases from J, with 22 bases in between. There are 17 residues in the CDR3. The CDR3 sequence: CASGDENPTKGANVLTF. As DNA, the CDR3 is TGTGCCAGCGGTGACGAAAATCCCACGAAGGGGGCCAACGTCCTGACTTTC.

The CDR3 loop is CATSPSLDRWEQYF. CDR3 nucleotides: TGTGCCACCAGCCCCTCACTAGACCGCTGGGAGCAGTACTTC. The chain links TRBV15 to TRBJ2-7; tentatively, D is TRBD2 (5 bases). The CDR3 extends over 14 amino acids. CDR1 and CDR2 (germline): LNHNV, YYDKDF (reference sequence). With 5 bases removed from V and 7 bases from J, the gap between germline ends came to 18 bases.

This chain joins TRBV20-1 and TRBJ2-1; 7 bases agree with TRBD2. Germline V gives CDR1 DFQATT, CDR2 SNEGSKA (reference sequence). The CDR3 has 12 residues. Trimming removed 2 bases from V and 9 bases from J; junction bases left unmatched: 4. CDR3 loop: CSARYSGIEQFF. Written as DNA, the CDR3 is TGCAGTGCTAGATACAGCGGGATTGAGCAGTTCTTC.

The V call is TRBV7-9, the J call TRBJ1-5; D call uncertain. The CDR3 length is 14 residues. Germline CDR1 and CDR2: SEHNR and FQNEAQ (reference sequence). V shed 0 bases and J shed 5 bases, with 8 bases lying between them. The CDR3 nucleotides read TGTGCCAGCAGCTTAGCCGGTGGAGATCAGCCCCAGCATTTT. It yields the protein CASSLAGGDQPQHF.